Shown below are 2 T cell receptor beta chains from a single sample sequenced in a study of shared clonotypes between healthy human individuals. Only in-frame clones appear in the TCRdb table, and some are missing; sequencing was by immunoSEQ multiplex PCR. The sample contains roughly 410,000 clones, about 97% of which appear only once. Sequenced material: memory CD8+ T cells sorted from blood. Subset: CD45RO+ cells pooled with CCR7-negative TemRA cells. The receptors originated from a man aged 25-45 years in good health.

The rearrangement joins TRBV16 to TRBJ2-5; the D is unclear. Germline assignment: CDR1 KGHSY and CDR2 FQNENV. Deletions cut 3 bases from V and 2 bases from J, with 7 bases between. The CDR3 totals 13 residues. The CDR3 DNA is TGTGCCAGCAGCCAGGACGTACAAGAGACCCAGTACTTC. Translating it yields CASSQDVQETQYF.

This rearrangement joins TRBV28 to TRBJ1-1; possibly TRBD1 for D (5 bases). Per the germline V gene, CDR1 is MDHEN and CDR2 is SYDVKM. The CDR3 is 15 residues long. V lost 2 bases to trimming and J lost 4 bases, with 14 bases between them. The DNA for the CDR3 is TGTGCCAGCAGTTTAGGTGGGAGGGGAGGCACTGAAGCTTTCTTT. Its protein is CASSLGGRGGTEAFF.